The present T cell receptor (beta chain) was sequenced within a study of T cell changes during pregnancy in multiple sclerosis. Remarks on this clone: Mismatch with germline at one junction end may stem from a read error.

TCRdb keeps only in-frame clones here, not all; method: immunoSEQ multiplex PCR. The data hold approximately 28,000 clones, with approximately 89% observed a single time. Germline values: CDR1 PRHDT, CDR2 FYEKMQ (reference sequence). The CDR3 consists of 16 residues. Source: CD8+ T cells from peripheral blood mononuclear cells, taken in the second trimester of pregnancy. The V call is TRBV13, the J call TRBJ2-3; perhaps TRBD2 as D (5 bases). This receptor was obtained from a female donor with multiple sclerosis, enrolled in a pregnancy study. This CDR3 is CASSLFGGEKADAQYF. CDR3 coding DNA: TGTGCCAGCAGCTTGTTCGGAGGAGAGAAGGCAGATGCGCAGTATTTT. Based on the CDR3 plus reference TRBV13 and TRBJ2-3, the full variable domain is AAGVIQSPRHLIKEKRETATLKCYPIPRHDTVYWYQQGPGQDPQFLISFYEKMQSDKGSIPDRFSAQQFSDYHSELNMSSLELGDSALYFCASSLFGGEKADAQYFGPGTRLTVL.